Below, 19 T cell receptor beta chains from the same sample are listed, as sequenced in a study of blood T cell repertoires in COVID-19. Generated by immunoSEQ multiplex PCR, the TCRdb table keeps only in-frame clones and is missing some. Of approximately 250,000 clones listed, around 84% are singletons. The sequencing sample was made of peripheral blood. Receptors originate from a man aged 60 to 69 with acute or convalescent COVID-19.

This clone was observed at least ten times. Here the CDR3 reads CASSPAGTGRTDTQYF. The CDR3 region has the DNA TGTGCCAGCAGCCCGGCTGGGACAGGGAGGACAGATACGCAGTATTTT. This rearrangement joins TRBV5-4 to TRBJ2-3; 9 bases match TRBD1. This CDR3 contains 16 residues. After removal of 4 bases from V and 3 bases from J, the junction contained 9 bases not matched to a gene. The V gene's germline CDR1 is SGHNT and CDR2 YYREEE (reference sequence).

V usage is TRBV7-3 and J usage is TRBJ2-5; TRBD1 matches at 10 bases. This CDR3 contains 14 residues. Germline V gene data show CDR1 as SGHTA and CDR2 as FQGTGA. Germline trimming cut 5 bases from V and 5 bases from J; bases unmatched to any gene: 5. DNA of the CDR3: TGTGCCAGCAGCCTGACAGGGGGCGAGGAGACCCAGTACTTC. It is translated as CASSLTGGEETQYF.

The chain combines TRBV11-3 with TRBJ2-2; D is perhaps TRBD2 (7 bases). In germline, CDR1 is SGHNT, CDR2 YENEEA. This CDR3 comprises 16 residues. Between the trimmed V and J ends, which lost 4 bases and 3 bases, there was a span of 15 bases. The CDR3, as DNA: TGTGCCAGCAGCTCCCCAATAGGGGGGGACACCGGGGAGCTGTTTTTT. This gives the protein CASSSPIGGDTGELFF. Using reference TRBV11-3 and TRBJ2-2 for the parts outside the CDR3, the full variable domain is EAGVVQSPRYKIIEKKQPVAFWCNPISGHNTLYWYLQNLGQGPELLIRYENEEAVDDSQLPKDRFSAERLKGVDSTLKIQPAELGDSAVYLCASSSPIGGDTGELFFGEGSRLTVL.

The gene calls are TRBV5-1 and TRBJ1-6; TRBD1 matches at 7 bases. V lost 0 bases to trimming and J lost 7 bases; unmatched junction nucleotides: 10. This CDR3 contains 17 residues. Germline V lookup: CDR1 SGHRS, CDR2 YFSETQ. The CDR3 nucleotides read TGCGCCAGCAGCTTGGCCGGTCATAACAGGGGAAATTCACCCCTCCACTTT. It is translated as CASSLAGHNRGNSPLHF. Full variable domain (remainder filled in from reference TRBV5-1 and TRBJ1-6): KAGVTQTPRYLIKTRGQQVTLSCSPISGHRSVSWYQQTPGQGLQFLFEYFSETQRNKGNFPGRFSGRQFSNSRSEMNVSTLELGDSALYLCASSLAGHNRGNSPLHFGNGTRLTVT.

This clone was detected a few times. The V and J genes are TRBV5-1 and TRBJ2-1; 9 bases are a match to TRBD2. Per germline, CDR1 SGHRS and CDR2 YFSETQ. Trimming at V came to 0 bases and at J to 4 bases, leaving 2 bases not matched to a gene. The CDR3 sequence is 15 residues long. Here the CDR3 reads CASSLEREAYNEQFF. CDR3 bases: TGCGCCAGCAGCTTGGAGCGGGAGGCTTACAATGAGCAGTTCTTC. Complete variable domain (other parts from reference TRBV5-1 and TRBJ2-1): KAGVTQTPRYLIKTRGQQVTLSCSPISGHRSVSWYQQTPGQGLQFLFEYFSETQRNKGNFPGRFSGRQFSNSRSEMNVSTLELGDSALYLCASSLEREAYNEQFFGPGTRLTVL.

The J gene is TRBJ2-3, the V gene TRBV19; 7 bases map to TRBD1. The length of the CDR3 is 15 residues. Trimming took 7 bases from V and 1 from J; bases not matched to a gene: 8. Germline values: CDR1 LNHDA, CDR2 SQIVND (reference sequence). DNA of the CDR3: TGTGCCAGTATAGAACGAGACAGGGGCACAGATACGCAGTATTTT. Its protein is CASIERDRGTDTQYF. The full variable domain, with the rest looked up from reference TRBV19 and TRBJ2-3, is DGGITQSPKYLFRKEGQNVTLSCEQNLNHDAMYWYRQDPGQGLRLIYYSQIVNDFQKGDIAEGYSVSREKKESFPLTVTSAQKNPTAFYLCASIERDRGTDTQYFGPGTRLTVL.

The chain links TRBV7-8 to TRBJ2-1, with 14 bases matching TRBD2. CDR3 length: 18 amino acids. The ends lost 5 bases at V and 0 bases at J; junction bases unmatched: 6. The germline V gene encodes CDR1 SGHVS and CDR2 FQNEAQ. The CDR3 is CASSPGLAGGSSYNEQFF. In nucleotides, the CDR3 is TGTGCCAGCAGCCCTGGACTAGCGGGGGGCAGCTCCTACAATGAGCAGTTCTTC.

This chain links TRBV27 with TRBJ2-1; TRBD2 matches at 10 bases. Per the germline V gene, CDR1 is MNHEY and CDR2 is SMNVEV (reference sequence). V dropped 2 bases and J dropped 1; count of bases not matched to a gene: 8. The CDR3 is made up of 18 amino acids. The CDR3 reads CASSLEWPAGGSYNEQFF. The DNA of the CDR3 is TGTGCCAGCAGTTTAGAGTGGCCAGCGGGAGGGTCCTACAATGAGCAGTTCTTC.

As DNA, the CDR3 is TGTGCCATCAGTGAGTCTGGCGGCCCTGAGCAGTTCTTC. Encoded protein: CAISESGGPEQFF. This chain uses TRBV10-3 with TRBJ2-1, with unresolved D. The CDR3 is 13 amino acids. Germline-derived CDR1 and CDR2 are ENHRY and SYGVKD. Trimming cost V 0 bases and J 9 bases, with 9 bases left between them.

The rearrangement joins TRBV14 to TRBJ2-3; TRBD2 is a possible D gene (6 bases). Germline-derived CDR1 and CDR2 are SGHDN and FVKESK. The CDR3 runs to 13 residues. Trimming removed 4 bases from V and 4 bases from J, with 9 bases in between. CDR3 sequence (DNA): TGTGCCAGCAGCCGGAGGGGAGCAGATACGCAGTATTTT. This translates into CASSRRGADTQYF.

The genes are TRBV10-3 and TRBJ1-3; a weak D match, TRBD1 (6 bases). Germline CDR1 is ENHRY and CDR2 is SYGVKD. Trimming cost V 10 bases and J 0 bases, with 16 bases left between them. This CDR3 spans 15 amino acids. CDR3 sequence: CATSIGDNSGNTIYF. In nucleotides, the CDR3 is TGTGCCACCTCGATTGGGGACAACTCTGGAAACACCATATATTTT.

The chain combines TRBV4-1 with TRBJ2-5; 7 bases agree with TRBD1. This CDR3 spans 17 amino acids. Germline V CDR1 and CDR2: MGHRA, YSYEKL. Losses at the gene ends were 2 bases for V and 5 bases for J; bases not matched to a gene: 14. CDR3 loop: CASSQPSHRDRGETQYF. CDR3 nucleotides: TGCGCCAGCAGCCAACCGTCACACCGGGACAGAGGGGAGACCCAGTACTTC.

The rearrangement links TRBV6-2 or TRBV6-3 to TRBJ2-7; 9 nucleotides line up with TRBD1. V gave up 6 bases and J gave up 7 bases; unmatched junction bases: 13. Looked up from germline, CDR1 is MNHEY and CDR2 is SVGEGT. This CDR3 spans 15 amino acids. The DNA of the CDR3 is TGTGCCAGCAGCCGGGACAGGGCCCCGGAAAAGGAGCAGTACTTC. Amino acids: CASSRDRAPEKEQYF.

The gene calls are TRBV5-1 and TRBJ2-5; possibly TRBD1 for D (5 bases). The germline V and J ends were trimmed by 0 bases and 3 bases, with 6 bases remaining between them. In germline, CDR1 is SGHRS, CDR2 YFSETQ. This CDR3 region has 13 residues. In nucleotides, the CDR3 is TGCGCCAGCAGCTTGGGGGGCAAAGAGACCCAGTACTTC. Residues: CASSLGGKETQYF.

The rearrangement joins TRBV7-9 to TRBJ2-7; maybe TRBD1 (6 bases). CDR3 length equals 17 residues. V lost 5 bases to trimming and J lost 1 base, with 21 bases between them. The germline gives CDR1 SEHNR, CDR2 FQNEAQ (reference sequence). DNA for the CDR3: TGTGCCAGCAGCCGTGATGACAGGCCAGCAGGGTCCTACGAGCAGTACTTC. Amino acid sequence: CASSRDDRPAGSYEQYF. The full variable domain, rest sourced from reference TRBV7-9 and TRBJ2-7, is DTGVSQNPRHKITKRGQNVTFRCDPISEHNRLYWYRQTLGQGPEFLTYFQNEAQLEKSRLLSDRFSAERPKGSFSTLEIQRTEQGDSAMYLCASSRDDRPAGSYEQYFGPGTRLTVT.

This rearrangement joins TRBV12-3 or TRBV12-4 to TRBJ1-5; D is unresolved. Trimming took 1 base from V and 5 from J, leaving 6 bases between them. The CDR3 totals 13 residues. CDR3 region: CASSLGAYQPQHF. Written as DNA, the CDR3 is TGTGCCAGCAGTTTAGGAGCATATCAGCCCCAGCATTTT.

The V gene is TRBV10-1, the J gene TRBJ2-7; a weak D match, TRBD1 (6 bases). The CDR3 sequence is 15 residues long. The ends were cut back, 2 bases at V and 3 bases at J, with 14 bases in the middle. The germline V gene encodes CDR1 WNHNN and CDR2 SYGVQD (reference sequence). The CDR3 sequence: CASSETRGPFYEQYF. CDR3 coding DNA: TGCGCCAGCAGTGAGACCAGGGGCCCGTTCTACGAGCAGTACTTC.

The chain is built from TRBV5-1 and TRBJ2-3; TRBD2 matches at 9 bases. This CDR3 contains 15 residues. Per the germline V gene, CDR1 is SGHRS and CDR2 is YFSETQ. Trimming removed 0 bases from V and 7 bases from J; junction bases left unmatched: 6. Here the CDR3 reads CASSLEAGGPYTQYF. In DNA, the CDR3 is TGCGCCAGCAGCTTGGAGGCGGGGGGGCCGTATACGCAGTATTTT.

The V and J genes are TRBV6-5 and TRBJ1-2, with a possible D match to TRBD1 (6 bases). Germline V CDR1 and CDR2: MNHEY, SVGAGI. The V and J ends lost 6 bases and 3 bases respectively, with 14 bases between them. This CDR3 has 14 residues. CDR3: CASSPGERYYGYTF. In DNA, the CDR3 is TGTGCCAGCAGCCCAGGGGAGAGATACTATGGCTACACCTTC.